This T cell receptor (beta chain) was identified in a study of blood T cell repertoires in COVID-19. Study in general: Some COVID-19 samples were acute and others convalescent; all came from the United States, Italy and Spain. Sources were T cells, B-cell-depleted T cells, or PBMCs; the material itself was cDNA or gDNA.

CDR1 is SGHKS, CDR2 YYEKEE, per germline (reference sequence). J lost 3 bases, V lost 0 bases, and 3 bases had no gene match. CDR3 length: 16 amino acids. In the authors' methods: Nucleated cell counts were estimated from reference gene primer amplification. Here immunoSEQ multiplex PCR was the method, and the copy in TCRdb shows in-frame clones only, minus some. V and J calls and clone size are copied from that table; D and trimming were computed from the DNA. The sample carries roughly 150,000 clones, around 88% recorded once. The material sequenced was peripheral blood. This TCR derives from a woman between 70 and 85 years old who had recovered from COVID-19. The chain carries TRBV5-5 and TRBJ2-7; 13 nucleotides match TRBD2. The CDR3 DNA sequence: TGTGCCAGCAGCTTGGGGACTAGCGGGGGTCTCTACGAGCAGTACTTC. Its translation: CASSLGTSGGLYEQYF.